This T cell receptor beta chain stems from a study of beta chain features in type 1 diabetes. Study information: Comparable age, gender and cell yields were observed in patients relative to healthy donors. Findings of the study overall: Type 1 diabetes patients had TCRB CDR3s that were shorter (moderately but significantly so) in all four CD4+ subsets. When VDJ junctions were examined, type 1 diabetes patients showed fewer insertions and more deletions.

The authors reverse transcribed all of the isolated RNA, so sequencing captured expressed TCRB transcripts. The assay was immunoSEQ multiplex PCR, and TCRdb's table has in-frame clones only and misses some. The sample consists of about 660,000 clones, roughly 13% of them appearing once. Averaging roughly 100 mL, one heparinised blood draw was given by each donor. In all sorted populations, purity surpassed 98%. CDR1 and CDR2 (germline): MNHEY, SVGAGI. Trimming took 4 bases from V and 5 from J; bases not matched to a gene: 7. This CDR3 is built from 14 residues. In the case of this clone: Its target is not known.

The TCR comes from a man between 18 and 35 years old with type 1 diabetes. The V and J genes are TRBV6-5 and TRBJ1-1; 7 nucleotides agree with TRBD1. Specimen: naive CD4+ T cells from blood. In DNA, the CDR3 is TGTGCCAGCAGTTTACAGACAGGGAGAACTGAAGCTTTCTTT. Translated, it gives CASSLQTGRTEAFF.